These 21 T cell receptor beta chains were all obtained from the same sample, sequenced in a study of shared clonotypes between healthy human individuals. Only in-frame clones appear in the TCRdb table, and some are missing; sequencing was by immunoSEQ multiplex PCR. The sample carries about 530,000 clones, 75% to 80% recorded once. The sequenced material came from PBMCs. These TCRs come from a woman aged 40 to 50 in good health. Some clones in this sample may be carry-over from other donors' samples.

This chain connects TRBV6-6 to TRBJ2-7, with TRBD1 matching over 11 bases. This CDR3 region has 16 residues. CDR1 and CDR2 from the germline V gene are MNHNY and SVGAGI (reference sequence). After removal of 5 bases from V and 4 bases from J, the junction contained 10 bases not matched to a gene. CDR3 in amino acids: CASSKGQGAGEYEQYF. DNA for the CDR3: TGTGCCAGCAGTAAAGGACAGGGGGCAGGAGAGTACGAGCAGTACTTC.

Only one count was recorded for this clone. V and J are TRBV14 and TRBJ2-5; D is unresolved. Gene TRBJ2-7 matches the end of the DNA better, so the J call may be wrong. The CDR3 is 12 amino acids. Germline loops: CDR1 SGHDN, CDR2 FVKESK. For the CDR3, the DNA is TGTGCCAGCAGCCAAGGGCACTACGAGCAGTACTTC. This codes for CASSQGHYEQYF.

This clone has just one count. The V and J genes are TRBV28 and TRBJ1-5; D ambiguous. This CDR3 contains 15 residues. The germline V gene has CDR1 MDHEN and CDR2 SYDVKM. V lost 3 bases and J lost 5, with 14 bases in between. The CDR3 loop is CASSFLQNDYQPQHF. The DNA of the CDR3 is TGTGCCAGCAGTTTTCTCCAGAACGATTATCAGCCCCAGCATTTT.

V gene TRBV30 combines with J gene TRBJ2-1; D may be TRBD1 (7 bases). V dropped 7 bases and J dropped 8 bases, with 15 bases sitting between them. Germline CDR1 and CDR2: GTSNPN and SVGIG (reference sequence). This CDR3 comprises 12 residues. CDR3: CASRGAVHEQFF. The CDR3 DNA is TGTGCCTCCAGGGGGGCGGTCCATGAGCAGTTCTTC. Full variable domain (missing parts from reference TRBV30 and TRBJ2-1): SQTIHQWPATLVQPVGSPLSLECTVEGTSNPNLYWYRQAAGRGLQLLFYSVGIGQISSEVPQNLSASRPQDRQFILSSKKLLLSDSGFYLCASRGAVHEQFFGPGTRLTVL.

The chain recombines TRBV15 with TRBJ2-7, with 9 positions matching TRBD2. Germline V gene lookup returns CDR1 LNHNV and CDR2 YYDKDF (reference sequence). This CDR3 spans 14 amino acids. V lost 3 bases and J lost 6; bases outside the gene matches: 6. In nucleotides, the CDR3 is TGTGCCACCAGCAGGAGGGCGGGAGGGCTCGAGCAGTACTTC. It specifies CATSRRAGGLEQYF.

The chain links TRBV4-2 to TRBJ2-5, with 10 bases that match TRBD1. The DNA matches TRBJ2-7 better at its end, which makes the J call doubtful. CDR1 and CDR2 (germline): LGHNA, YNFKEQ. The CDR3 covers 17 residues. The CDR3 DNA sequence: TGTGCCAGCAGCCCGAGTTCCGGGACAGGGGCGGATTCCGAGCAGTACTTC. Amino acids: CASSPSSGTGADSEQYF.

This rearrangement joins TRBV10-3 to TRBJ2-2; 7 bases are a match to TRBD1. The CDR3 length is 15 residues. Germline trimming cut 6 bases from V and 2 bases from J; bases unmatched to any gene: 6. Per the germline V gene, CDR1 is ENHRY and CDR2 is SYGVKD. CDR3 residues: CAIRARDSNTGELFF. Here the CDR3 DNA reads TGTGCCATCAGGGCTCGGGACAGTAACACCGGGGAGCTGTTTTTT.

This chain links TRBV2 with TRBJ2-1; 10 bases are shared with TRBD2. The CDR3 consists of 15 residues. Losses at the gene ends were 7 bases for V and 7 bases for J; bases not matched to a gene: 10. Germline V lookup: CDR1 SNHLY, CDR2 FYNNEI. CDR3 coding DNA: TGTGCCAGCACAACGTCTAGCGGGAGAGGTAATGAGCAGTTCTTC. It translates to CASTTSSGRGNEQFF.

This chain connects TRBV11-3 to TRBJ2-7; 7 bases line up with TRBD1. Germline loops: CDR1 SGHNT, CDR2 YENEEA. V was pared by 2 bases and J by 6 bases, with 7 bases of the junction left unmatched. This CDR3 spans 14 amino acids. CDR3 nucleotide sequence: TGTGCCAGCAGCTTAACCCGACAGGGCTCCGAGCAGTACTTC. This gives the protein CASSLTRQGSEQYF.

This clone was counted a few times. The CDR3 DNA reads as TGTGCCAGCAGACCTTTAGCTGGGCTCAACAATGAGCAGTTCTTC. This translates into CASRPLAGLNNEQFF. The chain is built from TRBV6-5 and TRBJ2-1; no reliable D call. V dropped 6 bases and J dropped 5 bases, with 17 bases sitting between them. This CDR3 region has 15 residues. Germline V gives CDR1 MNHEY, CDR2 SVGAGI.

The rearrangement joins TRBV28 to TRBJ1-3, with 9 bases lining up with TRBD1. V was pared by 3 bases and J by 2 bases, with 2 bases of the junction left unmatched. The CDR3 extends over 15 amino acids. Looked up from germline, CDR1 is MDHEN and CDR2 is SYDVKM. Here the CDR3 reads CASSFRQGAGNTIYF. In DNA, the CDR3 is TGTGCCAGCAGTTTCCGACAGGGGGCTGGAAACACCATATATTTT.

The chain joins TRBV11-2 to TRBJ2-3; D gene unclear. The CDR3 consists of 14 residues. Trimming stripped 0 bases from V and 8 bases from J, with 12 bases between. Germline values: CDR1 SGHAT, CDR2 FQNNGV. The CDR3 sequence: CASSLDTTVRTQYF. In DNA, the CDR3 is TGTGCCAGCAGCTTAGATACCACTGTCCGTACGCAGTATTTT.

The V and J genes are TRBV30 and TRBJ2-5; TRBD2 matches 13 bases. J lost 5 bases, V lost 3 bases, and 6 bases had no gene match. Germline V gene lookup returns CDR1 GTSNPN and CDR2 SVGIG (reference sequence). This CDR3 is built from 15 residues. The CDR3 DNA follows: TGTGCCTGGAGGAGGGGACTAGCGGGAACGGAGACCCAGTACTTC. Its protein product is CAWRRGLAGTETQYF.

The gene calls are TRBV2 and TRBJ2-5, with a tentative D call TRBD2 (5 bases). Germline assignment: CDR1 SNHLY and CDR2 FYNNEI. The CDR3 has 16 amino acids. V lost 4 bases and J 5 bases, leaving 20 bases between the germline ends. The CDR3 loop reads CASSVGRQPSGETQYF. In nucleotides, the CDR3 is TGTGCCAGCAGTGTCGGCAGACAACCCTCGGGGGAGACCCAGTACTTC.

The V call is TRBV7-8, the J call TRBJ2-3; TRBD2 matches 12 bases. The CDR3 is 13 residues long. Germline loops: CDR1 SGHVS, CDR2 FQNEAQ. V lost 10 bases to trimming and J lost 4 bases; unmatched junction nucleotides: 3. In nucleotides, the CDR3 is TGTGCCATACTAGCGGGAGGCGCAGATACGCAGTATTTT. Its translation is CAILAGGADTQYF. Based on the CDR3 plus reference TRBV7-8 and TRBJ2-3, the full variable domain is GAGVSQSPRYKVAKRGQDVALRCDPISGHVSLFWYQQALGQGPEFLTYFQNEAQLDKSGLPSDRFFAERPEGSVSTLKIQRTQQEDSAVYLCAILAGGADTQYFGPGTRLTVL.

V is TRBV28 and J is TRBJ2-4; TRBD2 matches 9 bases. Germline V gene data show CDR1 as MDHEN and CDR2 as SYDVKM. The CDR3 runs to 20 residues. The V segment lost 1 base and the J segment 0 bases; nucleotides outside the gene matches: 13. The CDR3: CASSLFPGTSTTLAKNIQYF. CDR3 nucleotides: TGTGCCAGCAGTTTATTCCCAGGGACTAGCACGACGCTAGCCAAAAACATTCAGTACTTC.

This sequence joins TRBV18 and TRBJ1-5; tentative D call: TRBD1 (6 bases). The CDR3 sequence is 16 residues long. Trimming removed 3 bases at V and 5 bases at J, with 17 bases between. CDR1 is KGHSH, CDR2 LQKENI, per germline. CDR3 nucleotide sequence: TGTGCCAGCTCACCCGAAAGGTGGAGGGGGGATCAGCCCCAGCATTTT. As protein: CASSPERWRGDQPQHF.

The V and J genes are TRBV13 and TRBJ1-2; D is uncertain. The CDR3 runs 13 residues. The germline CDR1 and CDR2 sequences are PRHDT and FYEKMQ (reference sequence). V dropped 0 bases and J dropped 4 bases, with 6 bases sitting between them. The CDR3 is CASSLGRFYGYTF. The CDR3, as DNA: TGTGCCAGCAGCTTAGGGCGCTTCTATGGCTACACCTTC.

The chain joins TRBV6-6 to TRBJ1-5; a weak D match, TRBD1 (5 bases). Trimming pared 0 bases from V and 5 bases from J, leaving 14 bases between. The CDR3 covers 16 residues. Germline CDR1 MNHNY, CDR2 SVGAGI (reference sequence). In DNA form, the CDR3 reads TGTGCCAGCAGTTACTCCCTACAAGTCAGGGATCAGCCCCAGCATTTT. Translating it yields CASSYSLQVRDQPQHF.

The genes are TRBV19 and TRBJ2-2; D is uncertain. Germline CDR1 LNHDA, CDR2 SQIVND (reference sequence). Trimming pared 6 bases from V and 7 bases from J, leaving 12 bases between. This CDR3 has 13 amino acids. CDR3 protein: CASSIRVDGELFF. CDR3 DNA: TGTGCCAGTAGCATTCGGGTCGACGGGGAGCTGTTTTTT.

The chain has TRBV7-3 and TRBJ2-7, with TRBD1 matching over 7 bases. In germline, CDR1 is SGHTA, CDR2 FQGTGA. J lost 2 bases, V lost 3 bases, and 10 bases had no gene match. CDR3 size: 16 residues. In DNA form, the CDR3 reads TGTGCCAGCAGCTTGGGCGACAGGGCCCCTCCCTACGAGCAGTACTTC. Its translation: CASSLGDRAPPYEQYF.